The next 3 T cell receptor beta chains were all read from a single sample in a study of CD8+CD57+ T cells in acquired aplastic anemia. Profiling of TCR beta VDJ combinations and CDR3 sequences used genomic DNA as template. Using its own MiXCR run on the reads, TCRdb lists one record per CDR3 protein. The sample carries approximately 220,000 distinct CDR3 sequences, approximately 45% recorded once. By flow cytometry, patients selected for sequencing had shown an expansion of CD8+CD57+ cells. Sequenced material: sorted CD4+, CD8+, or CD8+CD57+ T cells (not recorded which) from PBMCs. These receptors were obtained from a human donor with aplastic anemia.

This clonotype has just a few counts. Germline is not matched at one junction end, which may reflect a read error. The V call is TRBV4-3, the J call TRBJ1-1; D ambiguous. Germline V gives CDR1 LGHNA, CDR2 YSLEER. The CDR3 length is 15 residues. The CDR3 nucleotides are TGCGCCAGCAACGACCGGACTGTGGCGAACGCTGAAGCTTTCTTT. Its translation is CASNDRTVANAEAFF.

The chain employs TRBV2 and TRBJ2-7; D is unresolved. This CDR3 comprises 13 residues. Germline V gives CDR1 SNHLY, CDR2 FYNNEI. The V gene lost 4 bases and the J gene lost 5 bases, with 12 bases spanning the gap. The CDR3 bases are TGTGCCAGCAGTGTTGACGGAGCCGACGAGCAGTACTTC. Translating it yields CASSVDGADEQYF.

This clonotype was observed a handful of times. A much larger clone differs from this one at a single base, so this may be a read error. V gene TRBV7-3 combines with J gene TRBJ2-5, with D tentatively TRBD1 or TRBD2 (6 bases each). CDR1 is SGHTA and CDR2 is FQGTGA in the germline V gene. The CDR3 sequence is 18 residues long. The CDR3 spells CASSLDRTKLEDQEAQYF. For the CDR3, the DNA is TGTGCCAGCAGCTTAGACAGGACTAAGTTAGAAGACCAAGAGGCCCAGTACTTC. Combining the CDR3 with reference TRBV7-3 and TRBJ2-5 gives the whole variable domain GAGVSQTPSNKVTEKGKYVELRCDPISGHTALYWYRQSLGQGPEFLIYFQGTGAADDSGLPNDRFFAVRPEGSVSTLKIQRTERGDSAVYLCASSLDRTKLEDQEAQYFGPGTRLLVL.